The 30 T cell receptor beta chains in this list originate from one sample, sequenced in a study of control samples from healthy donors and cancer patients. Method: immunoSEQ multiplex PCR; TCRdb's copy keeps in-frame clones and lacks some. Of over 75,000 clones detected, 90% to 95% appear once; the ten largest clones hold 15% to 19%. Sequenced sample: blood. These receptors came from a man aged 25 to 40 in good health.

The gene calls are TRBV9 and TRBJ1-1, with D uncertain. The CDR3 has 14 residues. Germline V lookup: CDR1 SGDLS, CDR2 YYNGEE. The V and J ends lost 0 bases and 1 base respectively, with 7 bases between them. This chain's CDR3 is CASSVVRENTEAFF. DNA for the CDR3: TGTGCCAGCAGCGTAGTTCGGGAGAACACTGAAGCTTTCTTT.

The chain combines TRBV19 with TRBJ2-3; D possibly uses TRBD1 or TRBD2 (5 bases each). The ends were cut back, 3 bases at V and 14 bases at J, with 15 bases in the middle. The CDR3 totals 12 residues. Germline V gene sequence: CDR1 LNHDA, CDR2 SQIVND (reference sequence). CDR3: CASSIPGTAWYF. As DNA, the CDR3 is TGTGCCAGTAGTATCCCCGGGACGGCCTGGTATTTT.

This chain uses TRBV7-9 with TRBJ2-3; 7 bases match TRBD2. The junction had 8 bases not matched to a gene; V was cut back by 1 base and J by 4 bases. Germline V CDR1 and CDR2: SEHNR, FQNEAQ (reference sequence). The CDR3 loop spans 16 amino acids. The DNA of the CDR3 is TGTGCCAGCAGCTTAGTTTCTAGCGGAGTCCCAGATACGCAGTATTTT. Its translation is CASSLVSSGVPDTQYF.

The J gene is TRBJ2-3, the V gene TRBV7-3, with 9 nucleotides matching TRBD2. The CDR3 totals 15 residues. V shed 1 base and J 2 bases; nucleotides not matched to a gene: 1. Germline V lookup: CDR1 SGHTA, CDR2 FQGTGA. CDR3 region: CASSLSGGVTDTQYF. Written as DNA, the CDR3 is TGTGCCAGCAGCTTAAGCGGGGGGGTCACAGATACGCAGTATTTT.

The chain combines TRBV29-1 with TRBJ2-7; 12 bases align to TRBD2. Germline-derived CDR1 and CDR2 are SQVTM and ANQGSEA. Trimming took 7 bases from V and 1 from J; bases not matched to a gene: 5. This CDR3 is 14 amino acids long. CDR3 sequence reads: CSAHLAGGSYEQYF. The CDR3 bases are TGCAGCGCACACCTAGCGGGAGGGTCCTACGAGCAGTACTTC.

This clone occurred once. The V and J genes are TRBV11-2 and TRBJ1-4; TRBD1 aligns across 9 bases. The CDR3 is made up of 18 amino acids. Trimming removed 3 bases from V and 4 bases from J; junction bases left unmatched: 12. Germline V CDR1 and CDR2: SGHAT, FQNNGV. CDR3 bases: TGTGCCAGCAGCTTGACAGGGGGATCCCCTCTAGTTAATGAAAAACTGTTTTTT. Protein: CASSLTGGSPLVNEKLFF.

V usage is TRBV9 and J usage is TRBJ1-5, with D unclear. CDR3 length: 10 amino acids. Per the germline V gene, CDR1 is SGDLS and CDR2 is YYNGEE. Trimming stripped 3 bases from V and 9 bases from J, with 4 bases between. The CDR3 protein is CASSARPQHF. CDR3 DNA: TGTGCCAGCAGCGCCCGGCCCCAGCATTTT.

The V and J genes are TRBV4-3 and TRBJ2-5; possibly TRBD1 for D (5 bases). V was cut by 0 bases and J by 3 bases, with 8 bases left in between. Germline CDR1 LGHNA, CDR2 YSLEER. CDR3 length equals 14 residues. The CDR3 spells CASSQDQDKETQYF. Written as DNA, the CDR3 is TGCGCCAGCAGCCAAGATCAGGACAAAGAGACCCAGTACTTC.

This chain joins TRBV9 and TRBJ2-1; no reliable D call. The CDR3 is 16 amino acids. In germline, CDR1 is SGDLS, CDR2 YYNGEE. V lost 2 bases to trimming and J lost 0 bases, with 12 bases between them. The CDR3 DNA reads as TGTGCCAGCAGCGTCGACAAGCAGAGCTCCTACAATGAGCAGTTCTTC. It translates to CASSVDKQSSYNEQFF.

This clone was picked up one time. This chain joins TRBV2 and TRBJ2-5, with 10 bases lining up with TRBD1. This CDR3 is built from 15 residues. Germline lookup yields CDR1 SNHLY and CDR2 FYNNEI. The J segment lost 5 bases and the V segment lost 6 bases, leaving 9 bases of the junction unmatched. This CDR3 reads CASRRADRGRETQYF. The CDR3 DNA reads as TGTGCCAGCAGGAGAGCAGACAGGGGGCGGGAGACCCAGTACTTC. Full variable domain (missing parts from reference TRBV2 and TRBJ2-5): EPEVTQTPSHQVTQMGQEVILRCVPISNHLYFYWYRQILGQKVEFLVSFYNNEISEKSEIFDDQFSVERPDGSNFTLKIRSTKLEDSAMYFCASRRADRGRETQYFGPGTRLLVL.

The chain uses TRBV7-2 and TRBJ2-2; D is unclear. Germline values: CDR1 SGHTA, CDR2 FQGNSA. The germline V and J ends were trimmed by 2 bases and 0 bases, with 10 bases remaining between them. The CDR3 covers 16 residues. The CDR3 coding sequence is TGTGCCAGCAGCTTACGGACGGCCACGAACACCGGGGAGCTGTTTTTT. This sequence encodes CASSLRTATNTGELFF. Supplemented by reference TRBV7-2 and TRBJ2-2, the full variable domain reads GAGVSQSPSNKVTEKGKDVELRCDPISGHTALYWYRQSLGQGLEFLIYFQGNSAPDKSGLPSDRFSAERTGGSVSTLTIQRTQQEDSAVYLCASSLRTATNTGELFFGEGSRLTVL.

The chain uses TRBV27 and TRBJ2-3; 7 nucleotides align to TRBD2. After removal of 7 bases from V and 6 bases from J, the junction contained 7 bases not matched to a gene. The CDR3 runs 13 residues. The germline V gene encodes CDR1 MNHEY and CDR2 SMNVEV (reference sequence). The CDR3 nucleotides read TGTGCCAGCACGGGGCGCGGGAGTGATACGCAGTATTTT. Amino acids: CASTGRGSDTQYF.

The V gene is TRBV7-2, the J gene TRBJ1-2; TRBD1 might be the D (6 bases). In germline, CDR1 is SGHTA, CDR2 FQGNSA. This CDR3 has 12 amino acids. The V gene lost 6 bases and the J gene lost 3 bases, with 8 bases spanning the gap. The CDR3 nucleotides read TGTGCCAGCAGTAGGACAGACTATGGCTACACCTTC. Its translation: CASSRTDYGYTF.

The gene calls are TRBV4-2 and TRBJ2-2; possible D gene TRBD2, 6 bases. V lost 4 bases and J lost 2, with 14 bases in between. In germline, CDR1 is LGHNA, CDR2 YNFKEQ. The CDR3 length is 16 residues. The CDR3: CASSPEVAANTGELFF. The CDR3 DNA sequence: TGTGCCAGCAGCCCCGAGGTAGCGGCCAACACCGGGGAGCTGTTTTTT.

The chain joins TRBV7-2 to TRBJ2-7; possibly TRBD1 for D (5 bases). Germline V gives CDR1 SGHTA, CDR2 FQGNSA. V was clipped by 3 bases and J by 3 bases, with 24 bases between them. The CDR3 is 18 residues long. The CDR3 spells CASSFFVSTGLLIYEQYF. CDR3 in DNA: TGTGCCAGCAGCTTCTTTGTGTCCACAGGCCTACTTATCTACGAGCAGTACTTC.

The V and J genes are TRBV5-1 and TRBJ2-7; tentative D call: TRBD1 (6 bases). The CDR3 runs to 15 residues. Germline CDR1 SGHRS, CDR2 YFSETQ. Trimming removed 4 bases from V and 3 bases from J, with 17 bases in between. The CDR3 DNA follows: TGCGCCAGCAGCCCCCAACAGGGTGCTATCTACGAGCAGTACTTC. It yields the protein CASSPQQGAIYEQYF.

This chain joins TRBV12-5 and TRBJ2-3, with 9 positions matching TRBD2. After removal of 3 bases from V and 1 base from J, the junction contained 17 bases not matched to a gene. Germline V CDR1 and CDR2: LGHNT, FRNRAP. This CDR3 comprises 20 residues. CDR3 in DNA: TGTGCTAGTGGTTTTCAGACTCCTAGCGGGACCAAGGAGGGCACAGATACGCAGTATTTT. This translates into CASGFQTPSGTKEGTDTQYF.

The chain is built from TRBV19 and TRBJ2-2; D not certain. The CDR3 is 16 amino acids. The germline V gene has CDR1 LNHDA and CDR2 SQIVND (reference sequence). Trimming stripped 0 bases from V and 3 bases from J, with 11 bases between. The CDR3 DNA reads TGTGCCAGTAGTATAGATCTTTCCTGGTACACCGGGGAGCTGTTTTTT. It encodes CASSIDLSWYTGELFF.

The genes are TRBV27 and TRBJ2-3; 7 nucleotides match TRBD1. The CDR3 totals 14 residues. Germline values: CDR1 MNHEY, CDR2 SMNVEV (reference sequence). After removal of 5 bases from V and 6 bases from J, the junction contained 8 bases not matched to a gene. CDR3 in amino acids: CASSPGQFSDTQYF. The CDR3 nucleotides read TGTGCCAGCAGTCCGGGACAGTTTTCGGATACGCAGTATTTT.

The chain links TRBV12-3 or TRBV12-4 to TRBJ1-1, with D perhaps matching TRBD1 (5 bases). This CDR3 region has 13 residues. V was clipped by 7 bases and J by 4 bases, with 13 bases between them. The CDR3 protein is CASNFKGSTEAFF. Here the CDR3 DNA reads TGTGCCAGCAACTTTAAGGGGTCCACTGAAGCTTTCTTT.

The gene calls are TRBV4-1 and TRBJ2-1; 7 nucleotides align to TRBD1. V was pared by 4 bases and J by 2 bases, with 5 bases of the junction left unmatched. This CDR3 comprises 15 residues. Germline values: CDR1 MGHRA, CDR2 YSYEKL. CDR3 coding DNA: TGCGCCAGCAGCCTCAACCAGGGGGCCTACAATGAGCAGTTCTTC. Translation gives CASSLNQGAYNEQFF.

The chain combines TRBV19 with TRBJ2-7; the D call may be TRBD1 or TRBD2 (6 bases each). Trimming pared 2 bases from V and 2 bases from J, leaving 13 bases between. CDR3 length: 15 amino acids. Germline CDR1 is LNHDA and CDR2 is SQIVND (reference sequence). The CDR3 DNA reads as TGTGCCAGTAGTATACAAGTAGGGGGGACCTACGAGCAGTACTTC. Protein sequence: CASSIQVGGTYEQYF.

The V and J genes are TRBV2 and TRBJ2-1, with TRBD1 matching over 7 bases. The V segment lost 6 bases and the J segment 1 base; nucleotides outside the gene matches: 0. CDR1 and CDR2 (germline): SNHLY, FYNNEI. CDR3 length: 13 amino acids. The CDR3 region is CASRGQSYNEQFF. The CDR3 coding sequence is TGTGCCAGCAGGGGACAGTCCTACAATGAGCAGTTCTTC.

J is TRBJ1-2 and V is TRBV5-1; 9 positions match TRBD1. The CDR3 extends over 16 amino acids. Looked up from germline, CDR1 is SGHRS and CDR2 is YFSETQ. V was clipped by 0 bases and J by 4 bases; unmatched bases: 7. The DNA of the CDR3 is TGCGCCAGCAGCTTGGCCCGGGACAGGGACCCCTATGGCTACACCTTC. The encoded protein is CASSLARDRDPYGYTF.

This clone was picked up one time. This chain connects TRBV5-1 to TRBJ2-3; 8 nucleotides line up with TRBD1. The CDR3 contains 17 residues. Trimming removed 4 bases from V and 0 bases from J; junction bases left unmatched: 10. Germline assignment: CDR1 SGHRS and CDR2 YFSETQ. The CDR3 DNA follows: TGCGCCAGCAGCCTATCAGACAGGGGAGCTAGCACAGATACGCAGTATTTT. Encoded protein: CASSLSDRGASTDTQYF.

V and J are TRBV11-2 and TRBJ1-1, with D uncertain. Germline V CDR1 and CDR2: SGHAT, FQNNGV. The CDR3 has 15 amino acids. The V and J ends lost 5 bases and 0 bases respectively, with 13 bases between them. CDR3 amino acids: CASSPSWVMNTEAFF. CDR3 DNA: TGTGCCAGCAGCCCGAGTTGGGTAATGAACACTGAAGCTTTCTTT.

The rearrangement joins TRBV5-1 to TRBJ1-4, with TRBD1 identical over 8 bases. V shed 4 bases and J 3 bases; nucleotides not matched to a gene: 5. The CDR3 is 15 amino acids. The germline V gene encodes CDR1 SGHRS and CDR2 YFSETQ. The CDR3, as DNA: TGCGCCAGCAGCCTGGGGACAGGTCCTAATGAAAAACTGTTTTTT. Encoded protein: CASSLGTGPNEKLFF. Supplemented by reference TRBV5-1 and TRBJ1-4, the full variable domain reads KAGVTQTPRYLIKTRGQQVTLSCSPISGHRSVSWYQQTPGQGLQFLFEYFSETQRNKGNFPGRFSGRQFSNSRSEMNVSTLELGDSALYLCASSLGTGPNEKLFFGSGTQLSVL.

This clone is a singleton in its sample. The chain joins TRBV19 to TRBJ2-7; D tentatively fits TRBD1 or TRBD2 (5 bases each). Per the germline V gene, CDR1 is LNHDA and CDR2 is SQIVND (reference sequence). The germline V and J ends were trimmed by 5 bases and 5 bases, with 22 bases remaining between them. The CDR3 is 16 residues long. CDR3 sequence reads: CASSGAGRRPPHEQYF. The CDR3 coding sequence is TGTGCCAGTAGTGGGGCCGGAAGGAGGCCGCCCCACGAGCAGTACTTC.

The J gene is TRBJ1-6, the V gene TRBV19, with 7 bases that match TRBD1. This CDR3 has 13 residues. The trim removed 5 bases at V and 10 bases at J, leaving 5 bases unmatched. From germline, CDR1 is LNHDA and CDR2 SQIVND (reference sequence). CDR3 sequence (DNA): TGTGCCAGTAGTGATACAGGGGACTCACCCCTCCACTTT. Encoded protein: CASSDTGDSPLHF.

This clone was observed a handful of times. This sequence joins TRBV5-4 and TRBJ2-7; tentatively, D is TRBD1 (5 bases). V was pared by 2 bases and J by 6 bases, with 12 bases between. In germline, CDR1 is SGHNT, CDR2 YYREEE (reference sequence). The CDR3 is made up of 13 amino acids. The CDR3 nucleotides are TGTGCCAGCAGCTTCTCAGGGCCTGGCGAGCAGTACTTC. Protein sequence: CASSFSGPGEQYF.